The clone carrying this T cell receptor (beta chain) was counted a few times. This sample is part of a study of patients and donors after allogeneic stem cell transplantation. TCRdb re-called the RT-PCR reads with MiXCR, one entry per CDR3 protein. The sample includes 900,000 to 1,000,000 distinct CDR3 sequences, approximately 19% of them seen just once. The CDR3 runs 17 residues. Germline CDR1 ENHRY, CDR2 SYGVKD. V lost 10 bases and J lost 5, with 26 bases in between. The sequence was collected from a human donor who was either an allogeneic HSCT recipient or a stem cell or donor lymphocyte infusion donor (not recorded which). It is not recorded whose cells these are; they may come from a transplant donor. The material sequenced was blood, either unsorted or a sorted T cell fraction (not recorded which). The rearrangement links TRBV10-3 to TRBJ2-2, with no clear D. The CDR3 here is CATTQLQPGSVTGELFF. CDR3 bases: TGTGCCACTACCCAACTTCAGCCAGGTTCGGTAACCGGGGAGCTGTTTTTT.